Each of the 3 T cell receptor beta chains below was sequenced from the same sample in a study of shared T cell receptors in the human thymus. Clones were read by immunoSEQ multiplex PCR, and TCRdb kept only the in-frame ones, dropping some. The table shows hundreds of thousands of clones, with about four fifths occurring only once. Another study also made use of these data, one on human thymus T cells.

The material sequenced was thymocytes. The receptors shown here come from a boy younger than two with a congenital heart defect.

The CDR3 reads CASSHEGGGFGNTIYF. The CDR3 nucleotides read TGCGCCAGCAGCCATGAGGGGGGGGGCTTTGGAAACACCATATATTTT. This rearrangement joins TRBV4-1 to TRBJ1-3; the D gene is possibly TRBD1 (6 bases). The CDR3 sequence is 16 residues long. Trimming removed 3 bases from V and 3 bases from J, with 15 bases in between. Germline values: CDR1 MGHRA, CDR2 YSYEKL.

The chain uses TRBV6-1 and TRBJ2-7, with 8 bases matching TRBD2. V shed 7 bases and J 6 bases; nucleotides not matched to a gene: 8. The CDR3 is made up of 13 amino acids. Germline lookup yields CDR1 MNHNS and CDR2 SASEGT. CDR3: CASKERELSEQYF. The CDR3 DNA reads TGTGCCAGCAAGGAGCGGGAGTTAAGCGAGCAGTACTTC.

There are a few counts of this clone. The chain links TRBV19 to TRBJ2-3; D is possibly TRBD1 (5 bases). The CDR3 sequence is 13 residues long. Per the germline V gene, CDR1 is LNHDA and CDR2 is SQIVND (reference sequence). The germline V and J ends were trimmed by 7 bases and 5 bases, with 13 bases remaining between them. In DNA, the CDR3 is TGTGCCAGTAAAGGGGCCCATCAAGATACGCAGTATTTT. Amino acids: CASKGAHQDTQYF.